The 22 T cell receptor beta chains below were found in one sample sequenced in a study of T cell repertoires in cytomegalovirus infection. TCRdb fed the reads into MiXCR, producing one record per CDR3 protein. The sample lists 100,000 to 150,000 distinct CDR3 sequences, roughly 25% occurring once. Their antigens are not known. The material sequenced was PBMCs, sequenced either directly or after in vitro stimulation (not recorded which). The receptors derive from a human donor in good health (CMV status not recorded). Some clones in this sample may be carry-over from other donors' samples.

The chain has TRBV25-1 and TRBJ2-5; the D call may be TRBD1 or TRBD2 (5 bases each). V was pared by 4 bases and J by 5 bases, with 14 bases between. The CDR3 runs 14 residues. Germline assignment: CDR1 MGHDK and CDR2 SYGVNS. The CDR3 DNA reads TGTGCCAGCAGTGTGGGACCCCCGGGGGAGACCCAGTACTTC. It encodes CASSVGPPGETQYF.

The rearrangement links TRBV19 to TRBJ1-1, with D uncertain. The V gene lost 4 bases and the J gene lost 4 bases, with 13 bases spanning the gap. Per the germline V gene, CDR1 is LNHDA and CDR2 is SQIVND (reference sequence). This CDR3 has 14 amino acids. The CDR3 region is CASSTAKGATEAFF. For the CDR3, the DNA is TGTGCCAGTAGTACGGCCAAGGGCGCCACTGAAGCTTTCTTT.

The chain is built from TRBV20-1 and TRBJ2-3; tentatively, D is TRBD2 (6 bases). Trimming took off 3 bases at V and 5 bases at J, with 18 bases between the two ends. The V gene's germline CDR1 is DFQATT and CDR2 SNEGSKA (reference sequence). This CDR3 comprises 15 residues. As DNA, the CDR3 is TGCAGTGCTAGCGGTGGGAGGCTGGTGGGAGATACGCAGTATTTT. Encoded protein: CSASGGRLVGDTQYF.

This clonotype has a count of ten or more. V is TRBV7-8 and J is TRBJ2-1; a possible D gene is TRBD2 (6 bases). The CDR3 is 15 amino acids. Trimming stripped 4 bases from V and 9 bases from J, with 19 bases between. Germline CDR1 and CDR2: SGHVS and FQNEAQ. DNA for the CDR3: TGTGCCAGCAGCTCACGGGACTCACCCTCGTCTGAGCAGTTCTTC. The encoded protein is CASSSRDSPSSEQFF.

V is TRBV25-1 and J is TRBJ2-3; D uncertain. V was cut by 4 bases and J by 0 bases, with 5 bases left in between. This CDR3 contains 13 residues. CDR1 and CDR2 (germline): MGHDK, SYGVNS. The CDR3 here is CASSVLSTDTQYF. The CDR3 bases are TGTGCCAGCAGTGTCCTCAGCACAGATACGCAGTATTTT.

The chain combines TRBV14 with TRBJ2-7, with 9 bases lining up with TRBD2. J gave up 6 bases and V 2 bases, and 11 bases lay outside the gene matches. Germline lookup yields CDR1 SGHDN and CDR2 FVKESK. There are 16 residues in the CDR3. CDR3 amino acids: CASSQWKREAFGEQYV. The CDR3 DNA is TGTGCCAGCAGCCAATGGAAGCGGGAGGCCTTCGGCGAGCAGTACGTC.

This clonotype has more than one count but fewer than ten. The CDR3 is CASSPRPSHEQYF. The CDR3 coding sequence is TGTGCCAGCAGCCCTCGACCGTCTCACGAGCAGTACTTC. This sequence joins TRBV12-3 or TRBV12-4 and TRBJ2-7; D ambiguous. V was trimmed by 6 bases and J by 5 bases, leaving 14 bases between them. The CDR3 totals 13 residues.

The rearrangement joins TRBV7-9 to TRBJ1-1; D not resolved. The germline CDR1 and CDR2 sequences are SEHNR and FQNEAQ (reference sequence). CDR3 length: 16 amino acids. The ends were cut back, 5 bases at V and 2 bases at J, with 18 bases in the middle. This CDR3 reads CASSGRLGETNTEAFF. The DNA of the CDR3 is TGTGCCAGCAGCGGAAGGCTTGGGGAAACTAACACTGAAGCTTTCTTT. Complete variable domain (other parts from reference TRBV7-9 and TRBJ1-1): DTGVSQNPRHKITKRGQNVTFRCDPISEHNRLYWYRQTLGQGPEFLTYFQNEAQLEKSRLLSDRFSAERPKGSFSTLEIQRTEQGDSAMYLCASSGRLGETNTEAFFGQGTRLTVV.

The table lists this clonotype with many counts. The chain recombines TRBV7-2 with TRBJ1-2; TRBD1 might be the D (5 bases). V lost 3 bases to trimming and J lost 8 bases, with 16 bases between them. This CDR3 is 14 amino acids long. CDR1 SGHTA and CDR2 FQGNSA come from the germline V gene. CDR3 loop: CASSFSQGSSGYTF. The CDR3 region has the DNA TGTGCCAGCAGCTTTTCTCAGGGTTCCTCGGGCTACACCTTC.

This clonotype was recorded a few times. V gene TRBV29-1 combines with J gene TRBJ2-7; TRBD2 agrees at 8 bases. Trimming at V came to 4 bases and at J to 0 bases, leaving 2 bases not matched to a gene. The CDR3 extends over 13 amino acids. Per germline, CDR1 SQVTM and CDR2 ANQGSEA. The CDR3 reads CSVAGGDSYEQYF. For the CDR3, the DNA is TGCAGCGTTGCGGGAGGGGACTCCTACGAGCAGTACTTC.

This clonotype has a count of ten or more. The chain carries TRBV7-9 and TRBJ1-4; possible D gene TRBD1, 5 bases. CDR3 length equals 13 residues. Looked up from germline, CDR1 is SEHNR and CDR2 is FQNEAQ (reference sequence). The V and J ends lost 5 bases and 5 bases respectively, with 9 bases between them. The CDR3 spells CASSDGGNEKLFF. The CDR3 DNA follows: TGTGCCAGCAGCGATGGGGGGAATGAAAAACTGTTTTTT.

This clonotype has ten or more counts. This chain joins TRBV11-3 and TRBJ2-2; perhaps TRBD2 as D (6 bases). The CDR3 is 15 residues long. Trimming removed 5 bases from V and 5 bases from J, with 15 bases in between. Germline CDR1 is SGHNT and CDR2 is YENEEA. CDR3: CASSPRPGETGELFF. The CDR3 bases are TGTGCCAGCAGCCCCAGGCCGGGGGAGACCGGGGAGCTGTTTTTT.

This chain's CDR3 is CASSGVRKETQYF. Here the CDR3 DNA reads TGTGCCAGCAGTGGAGTCCGCAAAGAGACCCAGTACTTC. The chain couples TRBV2 to TRBJ2-5; no reliable D call. V dropped 4 bases and J dropped 3 bases, with 9 bases sitting between them. The CDR3 loop spans 13 amino acids. Germline assignment: CDR1 SNHLY and CDR2 FYNNEI.

This clonotype was seen a handful of times. This rearrangement joins TRBV4-2 to TRBJ2-7; 8 positions agree with TRBD1. Looked up from germline, CDR1 is LGHNA and CDR2 is YNFKEQ. This CDR3 contains 15 residues. The junction had 4 bases not matched to a gene; V was cut back by 0 bases and J by 3 bases. In DNA, the CDR3 is TGTGCCAGCAGCCAAGAACCGGGACAGGTCTACGAGCAGTACTTC. Translated: CASSQEPGQVYEQYF.

There are many counts of this clonotype. The CDR3 loop reads CASSLGIGLVPGELFF. The CDR3 nucleotides read TGTGCCAGCAGCTTAGGAATAGGACTAGTTCCCGGGGAGCTGTTTTTT. V gene TRBV7-6 combines with J gene TRBJ2-2; 7 nucleotides line up with TRBD2. The germline V gene has CDR1 SGHVS and CDR2 FNYEAQ. V lost 1 base and J lost 6; bases outside the gene matches: 8. This CDR3 has 16 amino acids.

CDR3 region: CASSSPERGNNEQFF. The CDR3 DNA sequence: TGCGCCAGCAGCAGCCCCGAGCGGGGGAACAATGAGCAGTTCTTC. The V gene is TRBV5-1, the J gene TRBJ2-1; 8 nucleotides align to TRBD2. Germline V CDR1 and CDR2: SGHRS, YFSETQ. The CDR3 length is 15 residues. Losses at the gene ends were 4 bases for V and 5 bases for J; bases not matched to a gene: 8.

V usage is TRBV12-3 or TRBV12-4 and J usage is TRBJ2-1; 10 nucleotides align to TRBD2. Trimming took 5 bases from V and 5 from J; bases not matched to a gene: 6. The CDR3 loop spans 15 amino acids. The CDR3 coding sequence is TGTGCCAGCAGTGTACTAGCGGGAAGACACAATGAGCAGTTCTTC. This translates into CASSVLAGRHNEQFF.

V usage is TRBV7-9 and J usage is TRBJ2-1; D assignment may be TRBD1 or TRBD2 (6 bases each). Deletions cut 5 bases from V and 0 bases from J, with 11 bases between. This CDR3 contains 15 residues. Germline CDR1 SEHNR, CDR2 FQNEAQ (reference sequence). The CDR3 spells CASSQGRLSYNEQFF. The CDR3 region has the DNA TGTGCCAGCAGCCAGGGGAGGCTCTCCTACAATGAGCAGTTCTTC.

The chain joins TRBV19 to TRBJ2-2; the match to TRBD2 covers 7 bases. From germline, CDR1 is LNHDA and CDR2 SQIVND (reference sequence). Unmatched junction bases numbered 8, after V lost 2 bases and J lost 5 bases. This CDR3 region has 16 residues. The chain's CDR3 is CASSIRGGVRTGELFF. In DNA, the CDR3 is TGTGCCAGTAGTATAAGGGGAGGGGTCAGGACCGGGGAGCTGTTTTTT. Variable domain in full (rest from reference TRBV19 and TRBJ2-2): DGGITQSPKYLFRKEGQNVTLSCEQNLNHDAMYWYRQDPGQGLRLIYYSQIVNDFQKGDIAEGYSVSREKKESFPLTVTSAQKNPTAFYLCASSIRGGVRTGELFFGEGSRLTVL.

The V call is TRBV11-1, the J call TRBJ1-1, with 7 bases identical to TRBD1. J gave up 12 bases and V 4 bases, and 5 bases lay outside the gene matches. Germline V gene sequence: CDR1 SGHAT, CDR2 FQDESV (reference sequence). This CDR3 comprises 11 residues. CDR3 in DNA: TGTGCCAGCAGCTCCCAGGGGGTAACTTTCTTT. Translating gives CASSSQGVTFF. The whole variable domain, filled in from reference TRBV11-1 and TRBJ1-1, reads EAEVAQSPRYKITEKSQAVAFWCDPISGHATLYWYRQILGQGPELLVQFQDESVVDDSQLPKDRFSAERLKGVDSTLKIQPAELGDSAMYLCASSSQGVTFFGQGTRLTVV.

Concerning this clonotype itself: Being one base from a much bigger clone, this may be a read error. The gene calls are TRBV11-2 and TRBJ2-5; D is tentatively TRBD1 or TRBD2 (7 bases each). CDR1 is SGHAT and CDR2 is FQNNGV in the germline V gene. The CDR3 has 13 amino acids. The germline V and J ends were trimmed by 7 bases and 3 bases, with 12 bases remaining between them. The CDR3 here is CASTRGGKETQYF. CDR3 DNA: TGTGCCAGCACCAGGGGGGGGAAAGAGACCCAGTACTTC.

This chain connects TRBV6-1 to TRBJ2-1; 9 bases are shared with TRBD2. There are 16 residues in the CDR3. The J segment lost 7 bases and the V segment lost 6 bases, leaving 13 bases of the junction unmatched. Germline V gene lookup returns CDR1 MNHNS and CDR2 SASEGT. Written as DNA, the CDR3 is TGTGCCAGCAGACTTAGCGGGAGTAGAAAAGGTAATGAGCAGTTCTTC. Amino acid sequence: CASRLSGSRKGNEQFF.